This entry lists 9 T cell receptor beta chains sequenced from one sample in a study of T cell repertoires in cytomegalovirus infection. A single record per CDR3 protein comes from TCRdb applying MiXCR to the reads. The profile covers a few hundred thousand distinct CDR3 sequences, with 17% appearing a single time and more than 10% taken by the ten largest. Sequences were obtained from PBMCs. The receptors shown here come from a human donor in good health (CMV status not recorded). Some clones in this sample may be carry-over from other donors' samples.

This clonotype was observed a few times. The CDR3 DNA is TGTGCCAGCAGCCAATGGGATTCGAACACCGGGGAGCTGTTTTTT. Its translation: CASSQWDSNTGELFF. The genes are TRBV3-1 and TRBJ2-2; D uncertain. The CDR3 is made up of 15 amino acids. Deletions cut 2 bases from V and 0 bases from J, with 7 bases between. Germline values: CDR1 LGHDT, CDR2 YNNKEL (reference sequence).

J is TRBJ1-2 and V is TRBV29-1; D remains ambiguous. There are 11 residues in the CDR3. The V and J ends lost 7 bases and 1 base respectively, with 7 bases between them. The germline CDR1 and CDR2 sequences are SQVTM and ANQGSEA. CDR3 nucleotide sequence: TGCAGCGCCTTAATTAACTATGGCTACACCTTC. It codes for CSALINYGYTF.

This clonotype was seen a few times. The V gene is TRBV10-1, the J gene TRBJ2-1; TRBD1 matches 10 bases. The V gene end was trimmed by 6 bases and the J gene end by 2 bases; junction bases not matched to a gene: 4. Germline CDR1 is WNHNN and CDR2 is SYGVQD (reference sequence). CDR3 size: 15 residues. The CDR3 loop reads CASRGDRGTYNEQFF. The CDR3 DNA follows: TGCGCCAGCAGGGGGGACAGGGGTACCTACAATGAGCAGTTCTTC.

This clonotype occurred many times. The chain uses TRBV12-3 or TRBV12-4 and TRBJ2-4, with TRBD1 identical over 7 bases. V was clipped by 2 bases and J by 0 bases; unmatched bases: 10. This CDR3 spans 18 amino acids. CDR3 loop: CASSLSPTGQLAKNIQYF. The CDR3 DNA reads TGTGCCAGCAGTTTATCCCCGACAGGGCAACTAGCCAAAAACATTCAGTACTTC.

The genes are TRBV20-1 and TRBJ2-1; 7 bases agree with TRBD1. CDR3 length: 12 amino acids. Germline assignment: CDR1 DFQATT and CDR2 SNEGSKA (reference sequence). The trim removed 7 bases at V and 7 bases at J, leaving 7 bases unmatched. CDR3 nucleotide sequence: TGCAGTGTTATAGAGGGGGCAAATGAGCAGTTCTTC. It encodes CSVIEGANEQFF.

This clonotype was found a few times. V gene TRBV4-1 combines with J gene TRBJ1-5; D not certain. V dropped 4 bases and J dropped 5 bases, with 12 bases sitting between them. In germline, CDR1 is MGHRA, CDR2 YSYEKL. The CDR3 runs 14 residues. DNA of the CDR3: TGCGCCAGCAGCCGGTTTGGTTCCTATCAGCCCCAGCATTTT. As protein: CASSRFGSYQPQHF.

In this sample, this clonotype turned up many times. The junction does not match germline at one end; this may be a read error. The rearrangement uses TRBV2 and TRBJ2-5; the D gene is possibly TRBD2 (5 bases). This CDR3 comprises 12 residues. Germline V lookup: CDR1 SNHLY, CDR2 FYNNEI. The DNA for the CDR3 is TGTGCCAGCAGTGAAGCTGCCCTAACTAGTATGTTC. This codes for CASSEAALTSMF.

This clonotype has more than one count but fewer than ten. This sequence joins TRBV11-3 and TRBJ2-3; D possibly matches TRBD1 or TRBD2 (5 bases each). The CDR3 totals 16 residues. Between the trimmed V and J ends, which lost 4 bases and 2 bases, there was a span of 16 bases. Germline assignment: CDR1 SGHNT and CDR2 YENEEA. The CDR3 DNA is TGTGCCAGCAGCTCAACCGGGTCGGGGACCACAGATACGCAGTATTTT. It is translated as CASSSTGSGTTDTQYF. The variable domain in full, completed from reference TRBV11-3 and TRBJ2-3, reads EAGVVQSPRYKIIEKKQPVAFWCNPISGHNTLYWYLQNLGQGPELLIRYENEEAVDDSQLPKDRFSAERLKGVDSTLKIQPAELGDSAVYLCASSSTGSGTTDTQYFGPGTRLTVL.

This clonotype has a count of ten or more. J is TRBJ1-6 and V is TRBV7-2; D is perhaps TRBD1 (5 bases). Germline V CDR1 and CDR2: SGHTA, FQGNSA. The CDR3 is 15 residues long. Trimming shortened V by 7 bases and J by 7 bases, and 17 bases separated the two germline ends. The CDR3 DNA reads TGTGCCAGCAACCCGGTCGAAGGGGTAAATTCACCCCTCCACTTT. Its protein is CASNPVEGVNSPLHF. Full variable domain (missing parts from reference TRBV7-2 and TRBJ1-6): GAGVSQSPSNKVTEKGKDVELRCDPISGHTALYWYRQSLGQGLEFLIYFQGNSAPDKSGLPSDRFSAERTGGSVSTLTIQRTQQEDSAVYLCASNPVEGVNSPLHFGNGTRLTVT.